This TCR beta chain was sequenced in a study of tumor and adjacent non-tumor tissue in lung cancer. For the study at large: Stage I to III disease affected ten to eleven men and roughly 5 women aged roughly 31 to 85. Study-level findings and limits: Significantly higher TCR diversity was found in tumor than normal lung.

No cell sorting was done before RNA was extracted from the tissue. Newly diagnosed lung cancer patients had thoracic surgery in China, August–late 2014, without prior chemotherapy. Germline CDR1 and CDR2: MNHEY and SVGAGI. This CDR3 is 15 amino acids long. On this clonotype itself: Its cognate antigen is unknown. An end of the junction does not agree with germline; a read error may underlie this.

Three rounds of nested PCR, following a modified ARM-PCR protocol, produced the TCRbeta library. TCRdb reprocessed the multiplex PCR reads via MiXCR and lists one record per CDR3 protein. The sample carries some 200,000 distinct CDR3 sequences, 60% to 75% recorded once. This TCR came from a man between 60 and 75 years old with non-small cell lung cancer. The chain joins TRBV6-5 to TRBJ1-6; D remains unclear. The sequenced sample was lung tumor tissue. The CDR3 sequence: CVSSYLGSCNSPLHF. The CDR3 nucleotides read TGTGTCAGCAGTTACCTGGGTTCCTGTAATTCACCCCTCCACTTT.